The 10 T cell receptor beta chains in this list originate from one sample, sequenced in a study of post-analysis software for immune sequencing data. The study's findings and limits: Patients had higher frequencies than controls of roughly 5 TRBV segments, including TRBV5-6, TRBV5-1 and TRBV20-1.

These TCRs' antigens remain unknown. cDNA libraries of TCR beta carried unique molecular identifiers. In TCRdb, the PCR reads were re-called with MiXCR into one record per CDR3 protein. This table has some 450,000 distinct CDR3 sequences, nearly 45% appearing once. The sample comprised blood. The origin of the receptors is a girl between 5 and 17 years old with multiple sclerosis.

This rearrangement joins TRBV2 to TRBJ2-7, with D perhaps TRBD1 or TRBD2 (5 bases each). V was pared by 5 bases and J by 0 bases, with 17 bases between. This CDR3 has 16 amino acids. The germline V gene has CDR1 SNHLY and CDR2 FYNNEI. CDR3 loop: CASSQSVGESSYEQYF. The DNA of the CDR3 is TGTGCCAGCAGTCAGAGTGTGGGGGAGAGCTCCTACGAGCAGTACTTC.

This clonotype was counted only a few times. J is TRBJ2-3 and V is TRBV28, with TRBD2 matching over 7 bases. Trimming removed 3 bases from V and 6 bases from J; junction bases left unmatched: 18. From germline, CDR1 is MDHEN and CDR2 SYDVKM. The CDR3 runs to 18 residues. DNA of the CDR3: TGTGCCAGCAGTTTTCGTTGGTTGGCGGGAGATATGGCTGATACGCAGTATTTT. Amino acids: CASSFRWLAGDMADTQYF. The whole variable domain, filled in from reference TRBV28 and TRBJ2-3, reads DVKVTQSSRYLVKRTGEKVFLECVQDMDHENMFWYRQDPGLGLRLIYFSYDVKMKEKGDIPEGYSVSREKKERFSLILESASTNQTSMYLCASSFRWLAGDMADTQYFGPGTRLTVL.

The chain has TRBV20-1 and TRBJ2-1, with D possibly matching TRBD2 (6 bases). Germline CDR1 and CDR2: DFQATT and SNEGSKA (reference sequence). V lost 7 bases and J lost 7, with 20 bases in between. CDR3 size: 14 residues. CDR3 in amino acids: CSVPLSEGHNEQFF. The CDR3 nucleotides are TGCAGTGTCCCCCTCTCGGAGGGCCATAATGAGCAGTTCTTC.

The V and J genes are TRBV11-2 and TRBJ2-7; tentative D call: TRBD2 (6 bases). CDR3 length: 16 residues. Germline values: CDR1 SGHAT, CDR2 FQNNGV. Trimming pared 0 bases from V and 1 base from J, leaving 13 bases between. Here the CDR3 reads CASSLEYSGMSYEQYF. The DNA of the CDR3 is TGTGCCAGCAGCTTAGAATATAGCGGTATGTCCTACGAGCAGTACTTC.

Many counts were recorded for this clonotype. The genes are TRBV7-3 and TRBJ2-1, with 15 bases fitting TRBD2. This CDR3 contains 17 residues. The J segment lost 5 bases and the V segment lost 5 bases, leaving 7 bases of the junction unmatched. Looked up from germline, CDR1 is SGHTA and CDR2 is FQGTGA. The CDR3 nucleotides are TGTGCCAGCAGCCGGAAAGGGACTAGCGGGGGGAACAATGAGCAGTTCTTC. It yields the protein CASSRKGTSGGNNEQFF. Full variable domain (remainder filled in from reference TRBV7-3 and TRBJ2-1): GAGVSQTPSNKVTEKGKYVELRCDPISGHTALYWYRQSLGQGPEFLIYFQGTGAADDSGLPNDRFFAVRPEGSVSTLKIQRTERGDSAVYLCASSRKGTSGGNNEQFFGPGTRLTVL.

The rearrangement links TRBV4-1 to TRBJ2-1; D is ambiguous. Germline CDR1 is MGHRA and CDR2 is YSYEKL. Between the trimmed V and J ends, which lost 1 base and 13 bases, there was a span of 11 bases. This CDR3 is built from 12 residues. DNA of the CDR3: TGCGCCAGCAGCCAAGCCGCCTTTCCCCAGTTCTTC. This codes for CASSQAAFPQFF.

This clonotype was counted only a few times. The J gene is TRBJ2-1, the V gene TRBV20-1, with 9 bases identical to TRBD2. This CDR3 comprises 15 residues. J lost 6 bases, V lost 5 bases, and 11 bases had no gene match. The germline V gene encodes CDR1 DFQATT and CDR2 SNEGSKA (reference sequence). The CDR3 is CSAQKLAGEFNEQFF. Here the CDR3 DNA reads TGCAGTGCTCAAAAGTTAGCGGGAGAGTTCAATGAGCAGTTCTTC.

CDR3 protein: CASQAPYNEQFF. CDR3 coding DNA: TGTGCCAGCCAGGCGCCCTACAATGAGCAGTTCTTC. V and J are TRBV6-6 and TRBJ2-1; D gene uncertain. Germline CDR1 MNHNY, CDR2 SVGAGI (reference sequence). Trimming removed 8 bases at V and 2 bases at J, with 7 bases between. The CDR3 runs to 12 residues.

The chain links TRBV5-1 to TRBJ2-5, with 9 bases matching TRBD2. The CDR3 extends over 15 amino acids. CDR1 SGHRS and CDR2 YFSETQ come from the germline V gene. The junction had 8 bases not matched to a gene; V was cut back by 3 bases and J by 5 bases. The CDR3 sequence: CASSSLAGVSETQYF. The DNA of the CDR3 is TGCGCCAGCAGCTCGTTAGCGGGAGTCAGCGAGACCCAGTACTTC.

This clonotype was detected only a few times. The genes are TRBV7-2 and TRBJ1-4, with TRBD1 matching 7 bases. Germline CDR1 is SGHTA and CDR2 is FQGNSA. V shed 5 bases, J shed 5 bases, and the junction held 8 bases outside the gene matches. The CDR3 contains 15 residues. The CDR3 here is CASSVPGQRNEKLFF. In DNA form, the CDR3 reads TGTGCCAGCAGCGTCCCGGGACAGCGAAATGAAAAACTGTTTTTT.